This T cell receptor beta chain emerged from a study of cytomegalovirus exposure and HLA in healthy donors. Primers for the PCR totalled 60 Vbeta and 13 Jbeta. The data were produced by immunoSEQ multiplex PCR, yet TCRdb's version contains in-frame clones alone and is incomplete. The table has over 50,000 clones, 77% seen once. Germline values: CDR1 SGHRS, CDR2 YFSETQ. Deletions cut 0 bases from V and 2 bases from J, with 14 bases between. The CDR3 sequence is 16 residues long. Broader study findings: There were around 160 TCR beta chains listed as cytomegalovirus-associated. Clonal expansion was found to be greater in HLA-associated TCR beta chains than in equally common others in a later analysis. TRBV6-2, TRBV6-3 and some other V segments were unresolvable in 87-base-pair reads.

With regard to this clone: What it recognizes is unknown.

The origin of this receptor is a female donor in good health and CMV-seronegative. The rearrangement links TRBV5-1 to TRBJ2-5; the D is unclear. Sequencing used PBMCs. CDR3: CASSLGSQDWQETQYF. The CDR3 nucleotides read TGCGCCAGCAGCTTGGGCTCCCAGGATTGGCAAGAGACCCAGTACTTC. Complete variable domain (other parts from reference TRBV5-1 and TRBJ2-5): KAGVTQTPRYLIKTRGQQVTLSCSPISGHRSVSWYQQTPGQGLQFLFEYFSETQRNKGNFPGRFSGRQFSNSRSEMNVSTLELGDSALYLCASSLGSQDWQETQYFGPGTRLLVL.